This T cell receptor (beta chain) was sequenced during a study of T-cell reconstitution after alpha-beta-depleted transplantation in children. Findings of the study overall: At day 60, the high TCRbeta diversity found in some patients originated from recipient T cells and thymic progenitors that had survived. Newly produced T cells mostly provided counts and TCRbeta diversity after one year, as hyperexpanded clones declined. There were reportedly several hundred expanded graft clones from which alpha-beta T cells came about two months after transplant.

V lost 3 bases and J 2 bases, leaving 11 bases between the germline ends. CDR3 length equals 13 residues. Germline lookup yields CDR1 SQVTM and CDR2 ANQGSEA. It was with unique molecular identifiers that the TCRbeta library was prepared. TCRdb recomputed calls from the PCR reads with MiXCR, one row per CDR3 protein. There are more than 500,000 distinct CDR3 sequences in the sample; over 10% occur only once, and 13% to 15% lies in the top ten. Ten or more counts support this clonotype. The target antigen is unknown. The chain has TRBV29-1 and TRBJ2-7; no clear D gene. This TCR was recovered from a female patient under 10 years old who had a stem cell transplant for aplastic anemia, so the T cells may come from the graft donor. The specimen was PBMCs, mostly from graft donor cells, collected 180 days after TCRalphabeta/CD19-depleted stem cell transplant. The CDR3 DNA is TGCAGCGTTGAGAACGGACCCCCCTACGAGCAGTACTTC. As protein: CSVENGPPYEQYF.